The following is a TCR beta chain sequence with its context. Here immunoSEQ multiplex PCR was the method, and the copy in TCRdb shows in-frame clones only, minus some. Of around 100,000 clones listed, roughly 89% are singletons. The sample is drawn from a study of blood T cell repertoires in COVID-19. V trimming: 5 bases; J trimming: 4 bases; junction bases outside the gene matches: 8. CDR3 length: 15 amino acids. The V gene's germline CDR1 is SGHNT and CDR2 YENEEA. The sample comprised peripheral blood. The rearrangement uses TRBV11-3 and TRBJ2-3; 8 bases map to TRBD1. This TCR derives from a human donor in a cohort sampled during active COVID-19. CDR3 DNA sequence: TGTGCCAGCAGCCCGCGACAGGGGTCAGCAGATACGCAGTATTTT. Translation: CASSPRQGSADTQYF.